One T cell receptor (beta chain) is described in this entry. Its target is not known. The data derive from a study of Ad26.COV2.S vaccination and SARS-CoV-2 variants. Regarding the study as a whole: Non-spike TCR breadth showed similarity between vaccine and placebo recipients. Spike-specific TCR breadth was greater after Ad26.COV2.S than placebo.

TCRdb's copy holds only in-frame clones and misses some; the assay was immunoSEQ multiplex PCR. Among 180,000 or so clones listed, 70% to 90% were seen once. V was cut by 0 bases and J by 7 bases, with 7 bases left in between. The length of the CDR3 is 12 residues. Germline-derived CDR1 and CDR2 are SGHDT and YYEEEE. This TCR was sampled from a human donor who had recovered from COVID-19. The input for sequencing was peripheral blood, taken after recovery from COVID-19. This chain connects TRBV5-6 to TRBJ1-2; D call uncertain. The CDR3 sequence is CASSLVVSGYTF. CDR3 in DNA: TGTGCCAGCAGCTTGGTGGTGAGTGGCTACACCTTC.